The 23 T cell receptor beta chains listed next were all sequenced from one sample in a study of blood T cell repertoires in COVID-19. Here immunoSEQ multiplex PCR was the method, and the copy in TCRdb shows in-frame clones only, minus some. The sample holds a few hundred thousand clones; around 80% are singletons and the top ten take roughly 1.2%. Sequencing was carried out using peripheral blood. The receptors shown here come from a woman in her 30s with COVID-19, enrolled during active disease.

This clone was recorded once. This chain links TRBV29-1 with TRBJ1-2; 7 bases align to TRBD1. The germline V gene encodes CDR1 SQVTM and CDR2 ANQGSEA. The CDR3 length is 17 residues. V was pared by 3 bases and J by 8 bases, with 21 bases of the junction left unmatched. CDR3: CSVEGRRGGQAPGGYTF. As DNA, the CDR3 is TGCAGCGTTGAGGGCCGTCGCGGTGGACAGGCCCCGGGAGGCTACACCTTC.

The rearrangement joins TRBV6-2 or TRBV6-3 to TRBJ2-7; possibly TRBD1 for D (6 bases). The germline gives CDR1 MNHEY, CDR2 SVGEGT. Trimming left V 4 bases short and J 5 bases short, with 24 bases between. The CDR3 loop spans 17 amino acids. In DNA form, the CDR3 reads TGTGCCAGCAGTTTCCCCACCCTGGACAGATGGAGTGACGAGCAGTACTTC. It encodes CASSFPTLDRWSDEQYF.

V gene TRBV19 combines with J gene TRBJ1-6; tentative D call: TRBD1 (6 bases). The V gene's germline CDR1 is LNHDA and CDR2 SQIVND (reference sequence). The CDR3 extends over 15 amino acids. The V gene lost 2 bases and the J gene lost 5 bases, with 10 bases spanning the gap. CDR3 bases: TGTGCCAGTAGTATACGGAACAGGGATAATTCACCCCTCCACTTT. Protein sequence: CASSIRNRDNSPLHF. The whole variable domain, remainder taken from reference TRBV19 and TRBJ1-6, is DGGITQSPKYLFRKEGQNVTLSCEQNLNHDAMYWYRQDPGQGLRLIYYSQIVNDFQKGDIAEGYSVSREKKESFPLTVTSAQKNPTAFYLCASSIRNRDNSPLHFGNGTRLTVT.

This chain uses TRBV25-1 with TRBJ2-3; D not resolved. Germline V gives CDR1 MGHDK, CDR2 SYGVNS. V was shortened by 2 bases and J by 5 bases, with 8 bases between the two germline ends. This CDR3 has 13 amino acids. CDR3 residues: CASSEPSVDTQYF. The CDR3 nucleotides are TGTGCCAGCAGTGAACCCTCGGTAGATACGCAGTATTTT.

The chain is built from TRBV7-9 and TRBJ2-7; TRBD2 matches at 9 bases. This CDR3 comprises 15 residues. V shed 3 bases and J 5 bases; nucleotides not matched to a gene: 8. Germline CDR1 reads SEHNR; CDR2 reads FQNEAQ (reference sequence). The CDR3 region is CASSFGLAGHDEQYF. The CDR3 bases are TGTGCCAGCAGCTTCGGGCTAGCGGGACATGACGAGCAGTACTTC.

The gene calls are TRBV3-1 (or the pseudogene TRBV3-2) and TRBJ1-4; 10 nucleotides agree with TRBD1. The CDR3 loop spans 13 amino acids. Germline-derived CDR1 and CDR2 are LGHDT and YNNKEL (reference sequence). The V segment lost 5 bases and the J segment 7 bases; nucleotides outside the gene matches: 1. This chain's CDR3 is CASSRQGAEKLFF. CDR3 bases: TGTGCCAGCAGCAGACAGGGGGCTGAAAAACTGTTTTTT.

This chain links TRBV7-9 with TRBJ1-6, with 7 bases identical to TRBD1. Germline loops: CDR1 SEHNR, CDR2 FQNEAQ (reference sequence). The CDR3 sequence is 16 residues long. With V trimmed by 0 bases and J by 7 bases, 6 bases remained unmatched. CDR3 loop: CASSLATGVWNSPLHF. CDR3 DNA: TGTGCCAGCAGCTTAGCCACAGGGGTTTGGAATTCACCCCTCCACTTT.

This chain joins TRBV3-1 (or the pseudogene TRBV3-2) and TRBJ2-5; D is perhaps TRBD1 (6 bases). CDR1 and CDR2 (germline): LGHDT, YNNKEL (reference sequence). V was shortened by 0 bases and J by 2 bases, with 13 bases between the two germline ends. This CDR3 comprises 16 residues. Here the CDR3 DNA reads TGTGCCAGCAGCCAAGATGGGACATTACAACAAGAGACCCAGTACTTC. Residues: CASSQDGTLQQETQYF.

This clone was seen a handful of times. The rearrangement uses TRBV7-2 and TRBJ2-1; D is perhaps TRBD1 (6 bases). This CDR3 is built from 15 residues. Between the trimmed V and J ends, which lost 5 bases and 4 bases, there was a span of 15 bases. The germline CDR1 and CDR2 sequences are SGHTA and FQGNSA. CDR3 nucleotides: TGTGCCAGCAGCCCCCACCCGGACAGATACAATGAGCAGTTCTTC. Translated, it gives CASSPHPDRYNEQFF.

The chain uses TRBV6-5 and TRBJ1-1; possible D gene TRBD1, 6 bases. CDR3 length: 14 amino acids. V dropped 6 bases and J dropped 3 bases, with 14 bases sitting between them. The V gene's germline CDR1 is MNHEY and CDR2 SVGAGI. The CDR3 DNA reads as TGTGCCAGCAGACCCGAAACAGGGCACACTGAAGCTTTCTTT. This sequence encodes CASRPETGHTEAFF.

The rearrangement joins TRBV3-1 (or the pseudogene TRBV3-2) to TRBJ2-3; 9 positions agree with TRBD2. The germline CDR1 and CDR2 sequences are LGHDT and YNNKEL (reference sequence). Trimming cost V 0 bases and J 0 bases; bases outside gene matches: 4. This CDR3 contains 17 residues. The CDR3 DNA reads TGTGCCAGCAGCCAAGATAGCGGGAGCCCTAGCACAGATACGCAGTATTTT. Translation: CASSQDSGSPSTDTQYF.

The V gene is TRBV28, the J gene TRBJ1-2; D gene ambiguous. CDR3 length: 14 amino acids. Germline CDR1 and CDR2: MDHEN and SYDVKM. Trimming took off 3 bases at V and 0 bases at J, with 8 bases between the two ends. CDR3 protein: CASSFSDTNYGYTF. The DNA of the CDR3 is TGTGCCAGCAGTTTTTCCGACACTAACTATGGCTACACCTTC.

The chain combines TRBV6-4 with TRBJ2-1, with 10 bases fitting TRBD2. The CDR3 spans 16 residues. Germline V gene sequence: CDR1 MRHNA, CDR2 SNTAGT. V dropped 0 bases and J dropped 2; count of bases not matched to a gene: 1. The CDR3 loop reads CASSDSSGGAYNEQFF. The CDR3 DNA sequence: TGTGCCAGCAGTGACTCGAGCGGGGGGGCCTACAATGAGCAGTTCTTC.

V usage is TRBV3-1 (or the pseudogene TRBV3-2) and J usage is TRBJ1-2; perhaps TRBD1 as D (5 bases). The CDR3 totals 13 residues. The V gene's germline CDR1 is LGHDT and CDR2 YNNKEL (reference sequence). V lost 2 bases, J lost 1 base, and 5 bases lay in between. CDR3 nucleotide sequence: TGTGCCAGCAGCCAAAGGGGTAACTATGGCTACACCTTC. It is translated as CASSQRGNYGYTF.

The rearrangement uses TRBV5-8 and TRBJ2-3; the match to TRBD2 covers 8 bases. The V segment lost 4 bases and the J segment 9 bases; nucleotides outside the gene matches: 7. The CDR3 runs 13 residues. Germline assignment: CDR1 SGHTS and CDR2 YDEGEE. The CDR3 here is CASSPGGSGTQYF. The DNA of the CDR3 is TGTGCCAGCAGCCCGGGGGGGAGCGGGACGCAGTATTTT.

This clone was observed a single time. This rearrangement joins TRBV7-2 to TRBJ1-3, with TRBD1 matching over 11 bases. V trimming: 7 bases; J trimming: 2 bases; junction bases outside the gene matches: 10. There are 17 residues in the CDR3. Germline-derived CDR1 and CDR2 are SGHTA and FQGNSA. This chain's CDR3 is CASIPGPGQGAGNTIYF. DNA for the CDR3: TGTGCCAGCATCCCGGGGCCGGGACAGGGGGCTGGAAACACCATATATTTT. Looking up the rest from reference TRBV7-2 and TRBJ1-3 gives the full variable domain: GAGVSQSPSNKVTEKGKDVELRCDPISGHTALYWYRQSLGQGLEFLIYFQGNSAPDKSGLPSDRFSAERTGGSVSTLTIQRTQQEDSAVYLCASIPGPGQGAGNTIYFGEGSWLTVV.

This chain joins TRBV5-1 and TRBJ2-7; TRBD1 aligns across 8 bases. From germline, CDR1 is SGHRS and CDR2 YFSETQ. This CDR3 is 14 amino acids long. With V trimmed by 4 bases and J by 2 bases, 5 bases remained unmatched. Written as DNA, the CDR3 is TGCGCCAGCAGCCACGGACAGGGCACCTACGAGCAGTACTTC. It codes for CASSHGQGTYEQYF.

The V and J genes are TRBV5-3 and TRBJ1-5, with D unresolved. TRBV5-3 is identified as an open reading frame with a role that is uncertain. Trimming stripped 10 bases from V and 0 bases from J, with 8 bases between. This CDR3 is 12 amino acids long. The CDR3 loop reads CAPPPSNQPQHF. CDR3 in DNA: TGTGCCCCTCCTCCTAGCAATCAGCCCCAGCATTTT.

The V call is TRBV11-2, the J call TRBJ1-4; 7 bases are shared with TRBD1. V shed 6 bases and J 7 bases; nucleotides not matched to a gene: 8. Germline CDR1 SGHAT, CDR2 FQNNGV. The CDR3 runs to 14 residues. CDR3 DNA: TGTGCCAGCAGTGGAGACAGGGCGACTGAAAAACTGTTTTTT. Its translation: CASSGDRATEKLFF. Using reference TRBV11-2 and TRBJ1-4 for the parts outside the CDR3, the full variable domain is EAGVAQSPRYKIIEKRQSVAFWCNPISGHATLYWYQQILGQGPKLLIQFQNNGVVDDSQLPKDRFSAERLKGVDSTLKIQPAKLEDSAVYLCASSGDRATEKLFFGSGTQLSVL.

The genes are TRBV13 and TRBJ2-7; TRBD1 matches at 11 bases. Germline trimming cut 5 bases from V and 2 bases from J; bases unmatched to any gene: 5. This CDR3 spans 15 amino acids. The germline gives CDR1 PRHDT, CDR2 FYEKMQ (reference sequence). The CDR3 DNA is TGTGCCAGCAGCCCCCCGGGACAGGGGGCCTACGAGCAGTACTTC. Its translation is CASSPPGQGAYEQYF.

V is TRBV30 and J is TRBJ1-2, with D uncertain. CDR3 size: 12 residues. Trimming stripped 1 base from V and 4 bases from J, with 7 bases between. CDR1 and CDR2 from the germline V gene are GTSNPN and SVGIG (reference sequence). CDR3 DNA sequence: TGTGCCTGGAGTGACAGAAGCTATGGCTACACCTTC. This gives the protein CAWSDRSYGYTF. Full variable domain (remainder filled in from reference TRBV30 and TRBJ1-2): SQTIHQWPATLVQPVGSPLSLECTVEGTSNPNLYWYRQAAGRGLQLLFYSVGIGQISSEVPQNLSASRPQDRQFILSSKKLLLSDSGFYLCAWSDRSYGYTFGSGTRLTVV.

The chain links TRBV6-7 to TRBJ2-1; 10 nucleotides align to TRBD2. TRBV6-7 is flagged as an ORF with uncertain function. CDR3 length equals 17 residues. Trimming removed 3 bases from V and 5 bases from J; junction bases left unmatched: 10. CDR3 coding DNA: TGTGCCAGCAGTTATGGCTTAGGTAGCGGGGGGAACAATGAGCAGTTCTTC. It yields the protein CASSYGLGSGGNNEQFF.

This chain uses TRBV19 with TRBJ2-5; TRBD1 might be the D (5 bases). CDR3 length: 16 amino acids. Deletions cut 7 bases from V and 4 bases from J, with 22 bases between. Germline V gene lookup returns CDR1 LNHDA and CDR2 SQIVND (reference sequence). The CDR3 DNA sequence: TGTGCCAGTACAGCTCCCACCCCAGGGTCGGGAGAGACCCAGTACTTC. Protein product: CASTAPTPGSGETQYF.